This TCR beta chain was found in a study of CD8 T cells in ankylosing spondylitis. This clonotype was seen many times. Each CDR3 protein gets one entry after TCRdb re-called the 5' RACE reads with MiXCR. Of 30,000 to 45,000 distinct CDR3 sequences listed, about 6.3% are singletons. Germline assignment: CDR1 SGHRS and CDR2 YFSETQ. V shed 0 bases and J 7 bases; nucleotides not matched to a gene: 9. The CDR3 loop spans 15 amino acids. Sequencing used blood, either unsorted or a sorted T cell fraction (not recorded which). The receptor was isolated from a male donor with ankylosing spondylitis or in good health (not recorded which). The chain is built from TRBV5-1 and TRBJ2-7; TRBD1 aligns across 8 bases. The CDR3 DNA reads TGCGCCAGCAGCTTGGTAGGGACAGGCCCGCTAGAGCAGTACTTC. The encoded protein is CASSLVGTGPLEQYF.